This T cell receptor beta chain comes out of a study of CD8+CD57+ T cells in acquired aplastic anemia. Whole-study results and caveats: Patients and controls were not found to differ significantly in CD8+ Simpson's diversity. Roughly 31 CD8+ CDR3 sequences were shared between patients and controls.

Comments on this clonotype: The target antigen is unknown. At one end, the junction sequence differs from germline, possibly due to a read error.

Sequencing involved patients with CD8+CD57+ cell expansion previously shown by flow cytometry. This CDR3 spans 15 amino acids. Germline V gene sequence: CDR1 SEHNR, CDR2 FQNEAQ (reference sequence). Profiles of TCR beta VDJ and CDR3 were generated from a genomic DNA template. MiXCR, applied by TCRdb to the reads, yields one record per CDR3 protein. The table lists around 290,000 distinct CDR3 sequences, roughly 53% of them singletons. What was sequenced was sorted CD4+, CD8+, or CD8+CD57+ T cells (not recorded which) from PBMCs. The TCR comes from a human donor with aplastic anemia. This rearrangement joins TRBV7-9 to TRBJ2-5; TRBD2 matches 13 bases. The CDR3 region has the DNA TGCGCCAGCAGCAGGGGACTAGCGGGATTGGAGACCCAGTACTTC. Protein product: CASSRGLAGLETQYF.